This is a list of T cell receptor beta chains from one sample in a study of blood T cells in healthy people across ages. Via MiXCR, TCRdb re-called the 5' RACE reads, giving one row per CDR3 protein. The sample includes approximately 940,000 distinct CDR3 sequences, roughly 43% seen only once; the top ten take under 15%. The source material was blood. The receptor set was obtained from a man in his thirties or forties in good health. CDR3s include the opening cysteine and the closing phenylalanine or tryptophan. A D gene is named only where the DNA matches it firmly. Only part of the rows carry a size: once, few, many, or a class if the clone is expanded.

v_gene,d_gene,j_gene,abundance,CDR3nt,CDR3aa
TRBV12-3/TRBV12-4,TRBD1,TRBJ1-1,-,TGTGCCAGCAGTCGCAATACAGGGGGCACGACTGAAGCTTTCTTT,CASSRNTGGTTEAFF
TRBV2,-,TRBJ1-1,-,TGTGCCAGCAGTGTCCCCACCGGGCAGATGAACACTGAAGCTTTCTTT,CASSVPTGQMNTEAFF
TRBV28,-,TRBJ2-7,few,TGTGCCAGCAGTTCCGGACCCATCAATTACGAGCAGTACTTC,CASSSGPINYEQYF
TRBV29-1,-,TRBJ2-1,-,TGCAGCGGTGGACAGTTCGGCTACAATGAGCAGTTCTTC,CSGGQFGYNEQFF
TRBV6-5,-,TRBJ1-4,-,TGTGCTAGCGGGGTCGCTCCTTTTGCAACTAATGAAAAACTGTTTTTT,CASGVAPFATNEKLFF
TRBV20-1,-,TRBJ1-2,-,TGCAGTGCTAGCGGCGCCGCCTATGGCTACACCTTC,CSASGAAYGYTF
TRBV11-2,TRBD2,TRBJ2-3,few,TGTGCCAGCAGCTTATACGTCAGCGGGGGGAGCACAGATACGCAGTATTTT,CASSLYVSGGSTDTQYF
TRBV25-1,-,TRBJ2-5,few,TGTGCCAGCAGCCCAAGATGGCAAGAGACCCAGTACTTC,CASSPRWQETQYF
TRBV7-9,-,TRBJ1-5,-,TGTGCCAGCACTGAGGGAGGTCAGCCCCAGCATTTT,CASTEGGQPQHF
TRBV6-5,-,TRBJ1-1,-,TGTGCCAGCAGTACAACCAGGGGCTCCGAAGCTTTCTTT,CASSTTRGSEAFF
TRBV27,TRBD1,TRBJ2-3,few,TGTGCCAGCATTCCGGGACAGGGAAAAAACACAGATACGCAGTATTTT,CASIPGQGKNTDTQYF
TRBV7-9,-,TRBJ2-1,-,TGTGCCATCCGTGGTGGCGAATCCTACAATGAGCAGTTCTTC,CAIRGGESYNEQFF
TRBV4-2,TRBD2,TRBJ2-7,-,TGTGCCAGCAGCCAAGATATCCAGCGGGGAAGCTCCTACGAGCAGTACTTC,CASSQDIQRGSSYEQYF
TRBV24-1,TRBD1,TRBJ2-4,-,TGTGCCACCAGTGATTCCGGGACAGGGATAAACATTCAGTACTTC,CATSDSGTGINIQYF
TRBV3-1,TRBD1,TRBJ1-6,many,TGTGCCAGCAGCCCCGACAGGGGGCTTGATTCACCCCTCCACTTT,CASSPDRGLDSPLHF
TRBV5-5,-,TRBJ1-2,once,TGTGCCAGCAGCTTGTTGTGGGGGCCTAACTATGGCTACACCTTC,CASSLLWGPNYGYTF
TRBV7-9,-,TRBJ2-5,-,TGTGCCAGCAGCTTCCCCGGACGGGAGATCCAAGAGACCCAGTACTTC,CASSFPGREIQETQYF
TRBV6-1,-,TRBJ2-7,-,TGTGCCAGCCGCACTCCGGACGACATCTACGAGCAGTACTTC,CASRTPDDIYEQYF
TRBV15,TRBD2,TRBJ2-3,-,TGTGCCACCAGCAGAGACTTTAGCGGGGGGCTTACAGATACGCAGTATTTT,CATSRDFSGGLTDTQYF
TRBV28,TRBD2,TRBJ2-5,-,TGTGCCAGCAGTCCAGCCGAACTAGCGGGGGCCCAAGAGACCCAGTACTTC,CASSPAELAGAQETQYF
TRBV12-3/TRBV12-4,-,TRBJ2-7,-,TGTGCCAGCAGTTTAGCGGGGTCGAGCGCGGATGAGCAGTACTTC,CASSLAGSSADEQYF
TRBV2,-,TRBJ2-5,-,TGTGCCAGCACCAGGACAGTCCAAGAGACCCAGTACTTC,CASTRTVQETQYF
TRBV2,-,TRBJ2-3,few,TGTGCCAGCAGTGAAACTAGATCCACAGATACGCAGTATTTT,CASSETRSTDTQYF
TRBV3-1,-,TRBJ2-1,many,TGTGCCAGCAGCCGGGACTTCTCCTACAATGAGCAGTTCTTC,CASSRDFSYNEQFF
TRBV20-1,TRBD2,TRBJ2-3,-,TGCAGTGCTAACCGGGACTACCCCACAGATACGCAGTATTTT,CSANRDYPTDTQYF
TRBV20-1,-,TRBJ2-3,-,TGCAGTGCTAGAGATCCAAGAGAGAGCACAGATACGCAGTATTTT,CSARDPRESTDTQYF
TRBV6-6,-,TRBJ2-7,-,TGTGCCAGCAGCCCAGGACAGCTGAGCTCCTACGAGCAGTACTTC,CASSPGQLSSYEQYF
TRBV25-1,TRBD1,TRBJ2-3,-,TGTGCCACCGGGACAGGGTGGAGAGATACGCAGTATTTT,CATGTGWRDTQYF
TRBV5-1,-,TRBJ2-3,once,TGCGCCAGCAGCCGCGGGGTGGGGGCGCACACAGATACGCAGTATTTT,CASSRGVGAHTDTQYF
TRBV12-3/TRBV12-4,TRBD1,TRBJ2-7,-,TGTGCCAGCAGTTTCCTAGGGGGACAGGGCTACGAGCAGTACTTC,CASSFLGGQGYEQYF
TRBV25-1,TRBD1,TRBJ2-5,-,TGTGCCAGCAGTGAAATCCAACAGGGGTTCCAAGAGACCCAGTACTTC,CASSEIQQGFQETQYF
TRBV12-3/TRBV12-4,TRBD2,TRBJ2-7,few,TGTGCCAGCAGTTCCCCCGGACTAGCGGGGGACGAGCAGTACTTC,CASSSPGLAGDEQYF
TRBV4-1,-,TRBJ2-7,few,TGCGCCAGCAGCCAGCGGGACAGATCCTACGAGCAGTACTTC,CASSQRDRSYEQYF
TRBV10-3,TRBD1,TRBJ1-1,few,TGTGCCATCAGTCTCCGCGGGACAGGGAACACTGAAGCTTTCTTT,CAISLRGTGNTEAFF
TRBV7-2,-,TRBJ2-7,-,TGTGCCTGCAGCCCAGCCTCCTACGAGCAGTACTTC,CACSPASYEQYF
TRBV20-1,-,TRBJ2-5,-,TGCAGTGCTAGGTTCTTTCAGGACCAAGAGACCCAGTACTTC,CSARFFQDQETQYF
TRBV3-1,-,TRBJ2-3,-,TGTGCCAGCAGCCGATTATCTAGGGGGAGGAATCGTGCAGATACGCAGTATTTT,CASSRLSRGRNRADTQYF
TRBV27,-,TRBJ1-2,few,TGTGCCAGCAGTCAACGACAGAGACCCCTCTATGGCTACACCTTC,CASSQRQRPLYGYTF
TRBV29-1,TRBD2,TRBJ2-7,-,TGCAGCGTTGGGCTAGCGGGGGGCGAGCAGTACTTC,CSVGLAGGEQYF
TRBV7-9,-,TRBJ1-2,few,TGTGCCAGCAGCCCGAGGACAGATCTTAACTATGGCTACACCTTC,CASSPRTDLNYGYTF
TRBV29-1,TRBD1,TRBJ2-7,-,TGCAGCGCCGTCACAGGGGCCCCCTACGAGCAGTACTTC,CSAVTGAPYEQYF
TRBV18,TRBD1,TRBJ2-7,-,TGTGCCAGCTCGCCACGGACAGGGTTCGACGAGCAGTACTTC,CASSPRTGFDEQYF
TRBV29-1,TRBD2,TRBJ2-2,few,TGCAGCGTCAATGGGGGGGAAGACACCGGGGAGCTGTTTTTT,CSVNGGEDTGELFF
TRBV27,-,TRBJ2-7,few,TGTGCCAGCAGTTTATCGGTCTTGCCCTACGAGCAGTACTTC,CASSLSVLPYEQYF
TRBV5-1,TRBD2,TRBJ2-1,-,TGCGCCAGCAGCAGAATTACGGGACTAGCGGGGGGGTCCTACAATGAGCAGTTCTTC,CASSRITGLAGGSYNEQFF
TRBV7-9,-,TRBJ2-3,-,TGTGCCAGCGAAATTTCTTTGGCCGGCAGGGGAACGCAGTATTTT,CASEISLAGRGTQYF
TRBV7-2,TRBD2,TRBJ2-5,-,TGTGCCAGCAGCCGGTCTACGACTAGCGGGGGGGACAATGAGCAGTACTTC,CASSRSTTSGGDNEQYF
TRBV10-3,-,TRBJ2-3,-,TGTGCCATCAGGCGGGACGGAGGACTGGGTGATACGCAGTATTTT,CAIRRDGGLGDTQYF
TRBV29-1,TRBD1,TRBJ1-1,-,TGCAGCGTTGGACAGGGGCTGAGGACTGAAGCTTTCTTT,CSVGQGLRTEAFF
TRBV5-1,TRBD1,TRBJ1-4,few,TGCGCCAGCAGGGATGACAGGGTCTTGTCAGGACTGTTTTTT,CASRDDRVLSGLFF
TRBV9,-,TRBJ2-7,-,TGTGCCAGCAGCGTAGGATCCCCGAGACAGTTCCACGAGCAGTACTTC,CASSVGSPRQFHEQYF
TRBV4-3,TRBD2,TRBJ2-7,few,TGCGCCAGCAGCCAAGAAAGCAGCGGGAGTAGCTCCTACGAGCAGTACTTC,CASSQESSGSSSYEQYF
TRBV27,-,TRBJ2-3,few,TGTGCCAGCAGTTTATGGCGTGCAGATACGCAGTATTTT,CASSLWRADTQYF